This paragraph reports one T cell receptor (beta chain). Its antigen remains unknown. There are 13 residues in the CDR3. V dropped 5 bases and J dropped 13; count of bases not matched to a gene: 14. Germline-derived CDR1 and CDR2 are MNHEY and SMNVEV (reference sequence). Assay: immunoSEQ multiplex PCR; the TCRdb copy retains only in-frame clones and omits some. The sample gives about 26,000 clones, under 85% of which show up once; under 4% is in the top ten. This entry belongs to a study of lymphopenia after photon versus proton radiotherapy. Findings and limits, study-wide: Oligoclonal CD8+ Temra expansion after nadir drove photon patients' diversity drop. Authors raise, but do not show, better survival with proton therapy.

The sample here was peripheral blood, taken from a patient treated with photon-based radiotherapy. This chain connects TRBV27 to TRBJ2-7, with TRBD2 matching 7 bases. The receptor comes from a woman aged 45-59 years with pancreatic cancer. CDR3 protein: CASSTRDYSPLYF. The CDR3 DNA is TGTGCCAGCAGTACCCGGGACTACTCCCCCCTATACTTC.